A single sample gave rise to the 19 T cell receptor beta chains below, sequenced in a study of shared clonotypes between healthy human individuals. TCRdb's copy holds only in-frame clones and misses some; the assay was immunoSEQ multiplex PCR. Here the sample spans about 960,000 clones, over 60% being singletons. Sequenced: memory CD4+ T cells sorted from blood. Documented subset: CD45RA-negative fraction. These receptors originate from a man younger than 35 in good health.

This rearrangement joins TRBV18 to TRBJ1-1, with D maybe TRBD1 (5 bases). Trimming removed 5 bases from V and 0 bases from J, with 31 bases in between. Germline CDR1 reads KGHSH; CDR2 reads LQKENI. This CDR3 comprises 21 residues. The CDR3: CASSAVLTAIFIEGMNTEAFF. CDR3 DNA sequence: TGTGCCAGCTCAGCTGTATTGACAGCCATTTTCATAGAGGGTATGAACACTGAAGCTTTCTTT. Combining the CDR3 with reference TRBV18 and TRBJ1-1 gives the whole variable domain NAGVMQNPRHLVRRRGQEARLRCSPMKGHSHVYWYRQLPEEGLKFMVYLQKENIIDESGMPKERFSAEFPKEGPSILRIQQVVRGDSAAYFCASSAVLTAIFIEGMNTEAFFGQGTRLTVV.

This rearrangement joins TRBV27 to TRBJ2-5; the D gene could be TRBD1 or TRBD2 (5 bases each). The length of the CDR3 is 14 residues. V gave up 5 bases and J gave up 1 base, with 11 bases separating them. The germline gives CDR1 MNHEY, CDR2 SMNVEV (reference sequence). The CDR3 here is CASSPWDGQETQYF. Here the CDR3 DNA reads TGTGCCAGCAGTCCATGGGACGGCCAAGAGACCCAGTACTTC.

The chain is built from TRBV20-1 and TRBJ2-1; D not resolved. Germline V gives CDR1 DFQATT, CDR2 SNEGSKA (reference sequence). Trimming shortened V by 4 bases and J by 4 bases, and 5 bases separated the two germline ends. The CDR3 is 11 amino acids. The CDR3 bases are TGCAGTGCTACATGGTACAATGAGCAGTTCTTC. This gives the protein CSATWYNEQFF.

The rearrangement links TRBV28 to TRBJ2-7; 8 bases match TRBD1. This CDR3 spans 12 amino acids. Germline V gene sequence: CDR1 MDHEN, CDR2 SYDVKM. V was pared by 6 bases and J by 3 bases, with 1 base of the junction left unmatched. The DNA of the CDR3 is TGTGCCAGCAGCGGGACAGGCTACGAGCAGTACTTC. Amino acids: CASSGTGYEQYF.

The rearrangement joins TRBV7-9 to TRBJ1-2; a weak D match, TRBD1 (5 bases). The CDR3 totals 14 residues. V was trimmed by 5 bases and J by 6 bases, leaving 16 bases between them. Germline CDR1 reads SEHNR; CDR2 reads FQNEAQ (reference sequence). DNA of the CDR3: TGTGCCAGCAGCAACTCCGGGACTCTCAATGGCTACACCTTC. It is translated as CASSNSGTLNGYTF.

This clone was seen more than once but under ten times. The gene calls are TRBV7-2 and TRBJ1-2; D is perhaps TRBD1 (5 bases). The CDR3 is 15 residues long. V lost 5 bases and J 3 bases, leaving 16 bases between the germline ends. Germline lookup yields CDR1 SGHTA and CDR2 FQGNSA. The CDR3 protein is CASSQGRQIDYGYTF. The CDR3 DNA follows: TGTGCCAGCAGCCAAGGGAGACAGATCGACTATGGCTACACCTTC.

Only a few counts were recorded for this clone. J is TRBJ2-2 and V is TRBV10-3; 11 positions match TRBD1. The CDR3 is 15 residues long. CDR1 and CDR2 from the germline V gene are ENHRY and SYGVKD. J was trimmed by 5 bases and V by 11 bases; bases with no gene match: 10. CDR3 sequence reads: CALRGDRGKTGELFF. The CDR3 DNA sequence: TGTGCCCTCCGCGGGGACAGGGGGAAGACCGGGGAGCTGTTTTTT.

As to this clone: This sample also contains other DNA sequences that code for the same CDR3. The CDR3 nucleotides read TGTGCCAGCTCACCAGCACAGAACACTGAAGCTTTCTTT. The encoded protein is CASSPAQNTEAFF. The V and J genes are TRBV18 and TRBJ1-1; the D is unclear. This CDR3 has 13 residues. V was clipped by 2 bases and J by 1 base, with 5 bases between them. CDR1 and CDR2 from the germline V gene are KGHSH and LQKENI.

The V call is TRBV30, the J call TRBJ2-3; 15 positions agree with TRBD2. Germline CDR1 and CDR2: GTSNPN and SVGIG (reference sequence). V gave up 3 bases and J gave up 2 bases; unmatched junction bases: 6. The length of the CDR3 is 17 residues. CDR3 amino acids: CAWSPGLAGGPTDTQYF. CDR3 nucleotides: TGTGCCTGGAGCCCGGGACTAGCGGGGGGACCCACAGATACGCAGTATTTT.

This rearrangement joins TRBV19 to TRBJ2-7, with 7 bases fitting TRBD1. Trimming at V came to 5 bases and at J to 4 bases, leaving 8 bases not matched to a gene. CDR3 size: 14 residues. Germline CDR1 is LNHDA and CDR2 is SQIVND (reference sequence). The CDR3 sequence is CASSRQGSGYEQYF. DNA of the CDR3: TGTGCCAGTAGTCGACAGGGTTCTGGGTACGAGCAGTACTTC.

About this clone itself: In the same sample, other DNA sequences code for this CDR3. The chain recombines TRBV5-1 with TRBJ2-3; D might be TRBD2 (7 bases). Trimming took 2 bases from V and 4 from J, leaving 14 bases between them. Germline-derived CDR1 and CDR2 are SGHRS and YFSETQ. This CDR3 comprises 15 residues. The CDR3 protein is CASSLGGRAPDTQYF. CDR3 bases: TGCGCCAGCAGCTTAGGGGGGAGGGCCCCAGATACGCAGTATTTT.

V is TRBV7-6 and J is TRBJ2-7, with 11 positions matching TRBD2. Germline assignment: CDR1 SGHVS and CDR2 FNYEAQ. V lost 5 bases to trimming and J lost 7 bases; unmatched junction nucleotides: 10. CDR3 length equals 15 residues. CDR3 protein: CASSQTSGTTGEQYF. CDR3 DNA: TGTGCCAGCAGCCAGACTAGCGGGACCACGGGGGAGCAGTACTTC.

The chain links TRBV11-3 to TRBJ2-5; 10 bases map to TRBD1. V shed 5 bases, J shed 3 bases, and the junction held 6 bases outside the gene matches. CDR1 and CDR2 from the germline V gene are SGHNT and YENEEA. The CDR3 is made up of 15 amino acids. CDR3 nucleotides: TGTGCCAGCAGCCCGGGGGACAGGGGCGAAGAGACCCAGTACTTC. Its protein product is CASSPGDRGEETQYF.

The chain employs TRBV29-1 and TRBJ1-4; 7 nucleotides match TRBD1. Germline CDR1 reads SQVTM; CDR2 reads ANQGSEA. This CDR3 contains 17 residues. V was clipped by 7 bases and J by 6 bases; unmatched bases: 20. DNA of the CDR3: TGCAGCGGGAGGGGTATGGGTGGGCGACAGGGTGATGAAAAACTGTTTTTT. Amino acids: CSGRGMGGRQGDEKLFF.

The CDR3 loop is CASSSQRGRMRNEQFF. In nucleotides, the CDR3 is TGTGCCAGCAGCTCTCAGCGGGGACGGATGAGAAATGAGCAGTTCTTC. The V gene is TRBV13, the J gene TRBJ2-1, with 7 bases fitting TRBD2. Germline V gives CDR1 PRHDT, CDR2 FYEKMQ (reference sequence). The CDR3 spans 16 residues. After removal of 4 bases from V and 7 bases from J, the junction contained 13 bases not matched to a gene.

V gene TRBV30 combines with J gene TRBJ2-1, with 9 bases identical to TRBD2. The V segment lost 0 bases and the J segment 6 bases; nucleotides outside the gene matches: 6. Germline V CDR1 and CDR2: GTSNPN, SVGIG (reference sequence). The CDR3 runs to 15 residues. This CDR3 is CAWSVGLAGTNEQFF. The DNA for the CDR3 is TGTGCCTGGAGTGTGGGTCTAGCGGGGACCAATGAGCAGTTCTTC. Complete variable domain (other parts from reference TRBV30 and TRBJ2-1): SQTIHQWPATLVQPVGSPLSLECTVEGTSNPNLYWYRQAAGRGLQLLFYSVGIGQISSEVPQNLSASRPQDRQFILSSKKLLLSDSGFYLCAWSVGLAGTNEQFFGPGTRLTVL.

The V gene is TRBV4-3, the J gene TRBJ1-5; 10 positions match TRBD1. The V gene's germline CDR1 is LGHNA and CDR2 YSLEER. The CDR3 consists of 18 residues. V shed 5 bases and J 2 bases; nucleotides not matched to a gene: 12. CDR3: CASSSDGQGGVGNQPQHF. The CDR3 region has the DNA TGCGCCAGCAGCTCCGACGGACAGGGGGGAGTCGGCAATCAGCCCCAGCATTTT.

This clone was seen just once. V gene TRBV10-1 combines with J gene TRBJ2-5, with D unclear. CDR3 length equals 13 residues. Germline assignment: CDR1 WNHNN and CDR2 SYGVQD (reference sequence). Trimming removed 5 bases at V and 5 bases at J, with 12 bases between. The CDR3 loop reads CASSNSPGETQYF. The CDR3 DNA reads as TGCGCCAGCAGTAACAGCCCGGGTGAGACCCAGTACTTC.

CDR3 protein: CASCGTGFSRTNEKLFF. CDR3 in DNA: TGTGCCAGCTGCGGGACAGGGTTCTCAAGGACTAATGAAAAACTGTTTTTT. V gene TRBV2 combines with J gene TRBJ1-4, with TRBD1 identical over 9 bases. The CDR3 runs 17 residues. The trim removed 8 bases at V and 2 bases at J, leaving 12 bases unmatched. CDR1 is SNHLY and CDR2 is FYNNEI in the germline V gene.